These 18 T cell receptor beta chains came from one sample sequenced in a study of T-cell memory formation after mild COVID-19. TCRdb re-analysed the 5' RACE reads in MiXCR, keeping a single row per CDR3 protein. This table has about 560,000 distinct CDR3 sequences, about 20% appearing once. Specimen: PBMCs or a T cell subset sorted from them (not recorded which). All receptors derive from an adult woman who had mild COVID-19 (a few samples of this study predate the infection). Cell type and time point are not known.

The chain combines TRBV7-2 with TRBJ2-4; 10 nucleotides agree with TRBD2. After removal of 5 bases from V and 6 bases from J, the junction contained 4 bases not matched to a gene. CDR1 is SGHTA and CDR2 is FQGNSA in the germline V gene. This CDR3 spans 14 amino acids. CDR3 sequence reads: CASSVRLAGNIQYF. The CDR3 nucleotides are TGTGCCAGCAGCGTCAGACTAGCGGGAAACATTCAGTACTTC. Variable domain in full (rest from reference TRBV7-2 and TRBJ2-4): GAGVSQSPSNKVTEKGKDVELRCDPISGHTALYWYRQSLGQGLEFLIYFQGNSAPDKSGLPSDRFSAERTGGSVSTLTIQRTQQEDSAVYLCASSVRLAGNIQYFGAGTRLSVL.

This clonotype was found a few times. The chain recombines TRBV21-1 with TRBJ2-1; the table's D call of TRBD1 was not tested on the DNA. TRBV21-1 is a listed pseudogene. CDR3 size: 15 residues. DNA for the CDR3: TGTGCCAGCAGCACTCTGACAGGGTCCGTCAATGAGCAGTTCTTC. Residues: CASSTLTGSVNEQFF.

The chain uses TRBV2 and TRBJ2-7; D ambiguous. The V and J ends lost 6 bases and 6 bases respectively, with 12 bases between them. The CDR3 loop spans 12 amino acids. Germline loops: CDR1 SNHLY, CDR2 FYNNEI. The CDR3 nucleotides are TGTGCCAGCAGACTTGTGGGGTCCGAGCAGTACTTC. Translated: CASRLVGSEQYF.

The V and J genes are TRBV10-3 and TRBJ1-1; D unresolved. This CDR3 is 14 amino acids long. CDR1 ENHRY and CDR2 SYGVKD come from the germline V gene. V dropped 6 bases and J dropped 1 base, with 12 bases sitting between them. DNA for the CDR3: TGTGCCATCAGGTTCAGAGACGCGAACACTGAAGCTTTCTTT. Translated, it gives CAIRFRDANTEAFF.

This chain joins TRBV12-3 or TRBV12-4 and TRBJ2-3; 7 bases align to TRBD2. J lost 4 bases, V lost 2 bases, and 6 bases had no gene match. This CDR3 region has 15 residues. CDR3 DNA sequence: TGTGCCAGCAGTTTACGGCGGGGGAGCGCAGATACGCAGTATTTT. The encoded protein is CASSLRRGSADTQYF.

A note on this clonotype: Its ends do not fully match the called genes, so a read error is possible. The V call is TRBV3-1, the J call TRBJ2-1; 10 bases fit TRBD1. The length of the CDR3 is 16 residues. Germline lookup yields CDR1 LGHDT and CDR2 YNNKEL (reference sequence). The CDR3, as DNA: TGTGCCAGCAGCCAAGGGCATTCCGGGACAGGGGTAAAAAGGCTCTTC. It translates to CASSQGHSGTGVKRLF.

This clonotype was picked up a small number of times. The genes are TRBV20-1 and TRBJ1-5; D is ambiguous. This CDR3 spans 13 amino acids. V was shortened by 5 bases and J by 9 bases, with 17 bases between the two germline ends. The germline V gene has CDR1 DFQATT and CDR2 SNEGSKA (reference sequence). The CDR3: CSAPSRAAGPQHF. The CDR3 DNA reads as TGCAGTGCTCCCTCGCGGGCCGCCGGGCCCCAGCATTTT.

The rearrangement links TRBV30 to TRBJ2-7, with D uncertain. The CDR3 is 12 amino acids. Germline V CDR1 and CDR2: GTSNPN, SVGIG (reference sequence). V lost 4 bases to trimming and J lost 3 bases, with 10 bases between them. The CDR3 sequence is CAWNVGNYEQYF. The CDR3 DNA reads as TGTGCCTGGAATGTGGGGAACTACGAGCAGTACTTC.

The V call is TRBV30, the J call TRBJ2-1; TRBD2 matches 7 bases. Per the germline V gene, CDR1 is GTSNPN and CDR2 is SVGIG (reference sequence). The CDR3 has 14 amino acids. The V segment lost 3 bases and the J segment 10 bases; nucleotides outside the gene matches: 12. CDR3 in DNA: TGTGCCTGGAGGTTGGAGGGATGGGGGGGAGAGCAGTTCTTC. This translates into CAWRLEGWGGEQFF.

This clonotype was recorded a few times. This chain connects TRBV4-1 to TRBJ2-1, with 8 bases that match TRBD2. CDR3 length: 22 amino acids. The ends lost 0 bases at V and 8 bases at J; junction bases unmatched: 27. Germline V lookup: CDR1 MGHRA, CDR2 YSYEKL. CDR3: CASSQDRDLGQGAPGLGDEQFF. The CDR3 bases are TGCGCCAGCAGCCAAGATCGAGATTTGGGTCAGGGAGCTCCGGGACTAGGAGATGAGCAGTTCTTC.

The V call is TRBV24-1, the J call TRBJ2-1; 7 positions agree with TRBD2. Unmatched junction bases numbered 11, after V lost 1 base and J lost 0 bases. This CDR3 has 19 amino acids. CDR1 KGHDR and CDR2 SFDVKD come from the germline V gene. CDR3 DNA: TGTGCCACCAGTGATTTAAGGGGTAGCGGGCCCAGCTCCTACAATGAGCAGTTCTTC. Its protein is CATSDLRGSGPSSYNEQFF.

The V gene is TRBV20-1, the J gene TRBJ2-1; D uncertain. Germline lookup yields CDR1 DFQATT and CDR2 SNEGSKA (reference sequence). V lost 3 bases to trimming and J lost 12 bases, with 15 bases between them. The CDR3 sequence is 12 residues long. The CDR3 DNA reads as TGCAGTGCTAGCCGACCGAGTGAAGGGCAGTTCTTC. Encoded protein: CSASRPSEGQFF.

This clonotype was counted a few times. CDR3 sequence (DNA): TGTGCCAGCAGGACCTCCTACGAGCAGTACTTC. Protein sequence: CASRTSYEQYF. This sequence joins TRBV6-2 or TRBV6-3 and TRBJ2-7; D gene ambiguous. The V and J ends lost 6 bases and 0 bases respectively, with 3 bases between them. CDR3 length equals 11 residues. Per the germline V gene, CDR1 is MNHEY and CDR2 is SVGEGT.

The chain carries TRBV11-2 and TRBJ2-5; 13 bases line up with TRBD2. There are 18 residues in the CDR3. From germline, CDR1 is SGHAT and CDR2 FQNNGV. The V and J ends lost 1 base and 2 bases, in that order; junction bases with no gene match: 7. The CDR3 DNA reads TGTGCCAGCAGCTTAGGCGGTGGGGGACTAGCGGGGCAAGAGACCCAGTACTTC. Its protein product is CASSLGGGGLAGQETQYF.

There are a few counts of this clonotype. The chain couples TRBV19 to TRBJ1-2; D may be TRBD1 (5 bases). Between the trimmed V and J ends, which lost 7 bases and 8 bases, there was a span of 14 bases. There are 12 residues in the CDR3. Germline values: CDR1 LNHDA, CDR2 SQIVND (reference sequence). The CDR3 is CASTGRAGGYTF. The CDR3 nucleotides read TGTGCCAGTACAGGCAGGGCAGGAGGCTACACCTTC.

This clonotype was picked up a small number of times. The V and J genes are TRBV3-1 and TRBJ2-6; TRBD1 is a possible D gene (6 bases). The V and J ends lost 3 bases and 2 bases respectively, with 8 bases between them. The CDR3 totals 15 residues. Germline V gives CDR1 LGHDT, CDR2 YNNKEL (reference sequence). This CDR3 is CASSQGAPGANVLTF. CDR3 nucleotides: TGTGCCAGCAGCCAGGGGGCGCCTGGGGCCAACGTCCTGACTTTC.

The V call is TRBV12-3 or TRBV12-4, the J call TRBJ1-5; D remains ambiguous. Trimming stripped 2 bases from V and 1 base from J, with 12 bases between. The CDR3 covers 16 residues. The chain's CDR3 is CASSLRAGGSNQPQHF. The CDR3 DNA is TGTGCCAGCAGTTTACGGGCAGGTGGAAGCAATCAGCCCCAGCATTTT.

This clonotype turned up a few times. The rearrangement uses TRBV11-2 and TRBJ2-5; D remains ambiguous. V gave up 1 base and J gave up 0 bases, with 6 bases separating them. The germline gives CDR1 SGHAT, CDR2 FQNNGV. CDR3 size: 14 residues. The CDR3 coding sequence is TGTGCCAGCAGCTTAGTGACGAACCAAGAGACCCAGTACTTC. Translating gives CASSLVTNQETQYF.